Shown below are 16 T cell receptor beta chains from a single sample sequenced in a study of T-cell reconstitution after alpha-beta-depleted transplantation in children. Unique molecular identifiers were incorporated into the prepared TCRbeta library. Using its own MiXCR run on the PCR reads, TCRdb lists one record per CDR3 protein. The table records 700,000 or so distinct CDR3 sequences, roughly 13% of them present only once. The sample in question was PBMCs, obtained before TCRalphabeta/CD19-depleted stem cell transplant. These receptors all stem from a girl aged 2-15 years with congenital amegakaryocytic thrombocytopenia, due to receive a stem cell transplant.

This chain links TRBV20-1 with TRBJ2-7; 9 bases map to TRBD1. The V gene end was trimmed by 4 bases and the J gene end by 5 bases; junction bases not matched to a gene: 6. The CDR3 has 13 amino acids. Germline CDR1 DFQATT, CDR2 SNEGSKA (reference sequence). CDR3 sequence: CSAKTGGVDEQYF. CDR3 DNA: TGCAGTGCTAAGACAGGGGGGGTTGACGAGCAGTACTTC.

This clonotype was picked up many times. This rearrangement joins TRBV7-9 to TRBJ1-2; weak D call: TRBD1 (5 bases). The CDR3 consists of 12 residues. Germline CDR1 is SEHNR and CDR2 is FQNEAQ (reference sequence). Trimming took off 6 bases at V and 5 bases at J, with 10 bases between the two ends. In nucleotides, the CDR3 is TGTGCCAGCAGTGACGGGGGTTATGGCTACACCTTC. This encodes CASSDGGYGYTF.

The V and J genes are TRBV12-3 or TRBV12-4 and TRBJ2-1; D is ambiguous. The CDR3 runs to 15 residues. V lost 6 bases to trimming and J lost 0 bases, with 12 bases between them. DNA for the CDR3: TGTGCCAGCAGCCGTACAGTTAGCTCCTACAATGAGCAGTTCTTC. Its translation is CASSRTVSSYNEQFF.

As regards this clonotype: A read error may explain this, as a much larger clone is one base away. The chain recombines TRBV12-3 or TRBV12-4 with TRBJ2-5; D uncertain. The CDR3 covers 18 residues. V was cut by 3 bases and J by 0 bases, with 20 bases left in between. The DNA for the CDR3 is TGTGCCAGCAGTTTCGGGCAGTCCCACCGTTGGTACCAAGAGACCCAGTACTTC. This encodes CASSFGQSHRWYQETQYF.

This clonotype was observed at least ten times. This rearrangement joins TRBV20-1 to TRBJ2-3; D might be TRBD1 (6 bases). Germline loops: CDR1 DFQATT, CDR2 SNEGSKA (reference sequence). The ends were cut back, 5 bases at V and 1 base at J, with 13 bases in the middle. The CDR3 contains 14 residues. CDR3 sequence: CSAGGATRTDTQYF. CDR3 DNA: TGCAGTGCTGGGGGCGCGACCCGCACAGATACGCAGTATTTT.

The chain recombines TRBV20-1 with TRBJ2-6; 11 bases align to TRBD2. Germline V lookup: CDR1 DFQATT, CDR2 SNEGSKA (reference sequence). After removal of 6 bases from V and 0 bases from J, the junction contained 7 bases not matched to a gene. The CDR3 has 17 residues. Here the CDR3 DNA reads TGCAGTGCGGCGACTAGCGGGAAGAGCTCTGGGGCCAACGTCCTGACTTTC. This codes for CSAATSGKSSGANVLTF.

This clonotype occurred many times. The V gene is TRBV28, the J gene TRBJ1-2; 7 nucleotides match TRBD1. Trimming at V came to 6 bases and at J to 6 bases, leaving 19 bases not matched to a gene. The CDR3 runs to 17 residues. The germline gives CDR1 MDHEN, CDR2 SYDVKM. The CDR3 DNA reads TGTGCCAGCAGCCTTCTCTCCAAGACAGGGCGAGGCGATGGCTACACCTTC. Translated, it gives CASSLLSKTGRGDGYTF.

The chain employs TRBV12-3 or TRBV12-4 and TRBJ2-5; D is undetermined. The V end lost 3 bases, the J end lost 1 base, and 9 bases lay between the germline ends. The CDR3 loop spans 14 amino acids. DNA for the CDR3: TGTGCCAGCAGTTTCGTGGCTTTCCAAGAGACCCAGTACTTC. Translating it yields CASSFVAFQETQYF.

V is TRBV20-1 and J is TRBJ2-2; 10 bases line up with TRBD2. CDR3 size: 14 residues. The V gene's germline CDR1 is DFQATT and CDR2 SNEGSKA (reference sequence). J gave up 6 bases and V 6 bases, and 7 bases lay outside the gene matches. CDR3 coding DNA: TGCAGTGCATTCTTAGCGGGGGGTGCCGGGGAGCTGTTTTTT. It translates to CSAFLAGGAGELFF.

This clonotype has more than one count but fewer than ten. The genes are TRBV7-2 and TRBJ2-7; TRBD2 aligns across 8 bases. The CDR3 sequence is 14 residues long. Trimming took 3 bases from V and 3 from J; bases not matched to a gene: 4. Germline-derived CDR1 and CDR2 are SGHTA and FQGNSA. As DNA, the CDR3 is TGTGCCAGCAGCTTTACTAGCGGTTACTACGAGCAGTACTTC. Amino acid sequence: CASSFTSGYYEQYF.

For the CDR3, the DNA is TGTGCCAGCAGTCCCCGGGGGGTCTCGACAGATACGCAGTATTTT. Translation: CASSPRGVSTDTQYF. The chain joins TRBV12-3 or TRBV12-4 to TRBJ2-3; TRBD2 agrees at 7 bases. J was trimmed by 3 bases and V by 5 bases; bases with no gene match: 8. The CDR3 has 15 amino acids.

This clonotype came up many times. This chain uses TRBV25-1 with TRBJ2-2, with 10 bases lining up with TRBD1. Germline V gives CDR1 MGHDK, CDR2 SYGVNS. Trimming took 3 bases from V and 5 from J; bases not matched to a gene: 3. CDR3 size: 15 residues. DNA of the CDR3: TGTGCCAGCAGTGACGACAGGGGGCTTACCGGGGAGCTGTTTTTT. It translates to CASSDDRGLTGELFF.

This clonotype was detected many times. The V gene is TRBV2, the J gene TRBJ2-1, with a tentative D call TRBD2 (5 bases). Germline loops: CDR1 SNHLY, CDR2 FYNNEI. The V gene lost 6 bases and the J gene lost 4 bases, with 13 bases spanning the gap. This CDR3 comprises 14 residues. The CDR3 here is CASSAGRGYNEQFF. CDR3 sequence (DNA): TGTGCCAGCAGCGCCGGACGAGGGTACAATGAGCAGTTCTTC.

In its sample, this clonotype was seen once. V usage is TRBV5-1 and J usage is TRBJ2-2; D remains unclear. The V gene's germline CDR1 is SGHRS and CDR2 YFSETQ. With 7 bases removed from V and 1 base from J, the gap between germline ends came to 17 bases. The CDR3 sequence is 16 residues long. CDR3 DNA sequence: TGCGCCAGCCAATGGTCTAGATTACAGAACACCGGGGAGCTGTTTTTT. Protein: CASQWSRLQNTGELFF.

This clonotype was observed many times. The J gene is TRBJ2-1, the V gene TRBV5-5, with D tentatively TRBD2 (5 bases). The CDR3 covers 15 residues. CDR1 SGHKS and CDR2 YYEKEE come from the germline V gene (reference sequence). The V and J ends lost 3 bases and 8 bases respectively, with 18 bases between them. CDR3 nucleotides: TGTGCCAGCAGCTCACTTCCGGGATGGGGAGATGAGCAGTTCTTC. It specifies CASSSLPGWGDEQFF.

The gene calls are TRBV7-9 and TRBJ2-2; D is ambiguous. CDR1 is SEHNR and CDR2 is FQNEAQ in the germline V gene (reference sequence). V lost 2 bases and J lost 6, with 7 bases in between. CDR3 length: 13 amino acids. CDR3 nucleotides: TGTGCCAGCAGCTTATTATCTGCCGGGGAGCTGTTTTTT. The encoded protein is CASSLLSAGELFF. Combining the CDR3 with reference TRBV7-9 and TRBJ2-2 gives the whole variable domain DTGVSQNPRHKITKRGQNVTFRCDPISEHNRLYWYRQTLGQGPEFLTYFQNEAQLEKSRLLSDRFSAERPKGSFSTLEIQRTEQGDSAMYLCASSLLSAGELFFGEGSRLTVL.